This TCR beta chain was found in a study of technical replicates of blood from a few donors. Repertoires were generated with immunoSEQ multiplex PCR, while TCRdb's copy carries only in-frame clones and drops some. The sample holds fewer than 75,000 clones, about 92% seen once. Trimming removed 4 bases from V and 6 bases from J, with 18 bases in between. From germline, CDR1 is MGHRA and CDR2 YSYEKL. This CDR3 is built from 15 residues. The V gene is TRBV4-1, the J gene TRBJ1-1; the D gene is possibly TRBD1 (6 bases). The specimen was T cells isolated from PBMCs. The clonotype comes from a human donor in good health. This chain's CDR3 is CASSPLGVTGAEAFF. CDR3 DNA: TGCGCCAGCAGCCCACTTGGGGTGACAGGAGCTGAAGCTTTCTTT.